This T cell receptor (beta chain) was found in a study of blood T cell dynamics during melanoma immunotherapy. Time point denoted: week 3, after first cycle of checkpoint inhibitor. Patients with prior systemic cancer treatment, concomitant immunosuppressants, or other active malignancies were excluded. Each bulk PBMC sample had about 330 ng DNA loaded. Here immunoSEQ multiplex PCR was the method, and the copy in TCRdb shows in-frame clones only, minus some. The repertoire has roughly 14,000 clones, around nine tenths of them found once; the top ten carry about 8%. The CDR3 is 13 residues long. The V gene's germline CDR1 is MDHEN and CDR2 SYDVKM. The V segment lost 5 bases and the J segment 4 bases; nucleotides outside the gene matches: 1.

The source was blood, collected from a patient treated with checkpoint blockade. This rearrangement joins TRBV28 to TRBJ2-3, with TRBD2 matching over 9 bases. The receptor's source is a human donor with melanoma. For the CDR3, the DNA is TGTGCCAGCAGTCCTAGCGGGGCAGATACGCAGTATTTT. Protein: CASSPSGADTQYF.